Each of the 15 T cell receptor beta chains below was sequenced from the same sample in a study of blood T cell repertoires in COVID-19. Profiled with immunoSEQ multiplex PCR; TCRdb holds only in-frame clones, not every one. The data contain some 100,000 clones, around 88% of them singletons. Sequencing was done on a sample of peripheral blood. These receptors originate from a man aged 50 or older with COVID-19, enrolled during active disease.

Here the CDR3 reads CASSLQGQGGNEQFF. In DNA form, the CDR3 reads TGTGCCAGCAGCCTCCAGGGACAGGGGGGGAATGAGCAGTTCTTC. The J gene is TRBJ2-1, the V gene TRBV9; 11 bases agree with TRBD1. The CDR3 consists of 15 residues. V gave up 4 bases and J gave up 7 bases; unmatched junction bases: 7. CDR1 is SGDLS and CDR2 is YYNGEE in the germline V gene.

CDR3 region: CASSLLKTGHADTQYF. CDR3 bases: TGTGCCAGCAGCTTATTAAAGACAGGGCACGCAGATACGCAGTATTTT. The gene calls are TRBV7-9 and TRBJ2-3; 7 nucleotides line up with TRBD1. Germline V gene lookup returns CDR1 SEHNR and CDR2 FQNEAQ (reference sequence). The junction had 9 bases not matched to a gene; V was cut back by 2 bases and J by 4 bases. CDR3 size: 16 residues.

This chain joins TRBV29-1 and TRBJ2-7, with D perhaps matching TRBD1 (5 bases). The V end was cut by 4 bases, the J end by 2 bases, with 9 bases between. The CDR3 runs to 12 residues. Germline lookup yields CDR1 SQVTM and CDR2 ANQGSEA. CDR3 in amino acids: CSVGTHAYEQYF. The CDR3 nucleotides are TGCAGCGTTGGGACACATGCCTACGAGCAGTACTTC.

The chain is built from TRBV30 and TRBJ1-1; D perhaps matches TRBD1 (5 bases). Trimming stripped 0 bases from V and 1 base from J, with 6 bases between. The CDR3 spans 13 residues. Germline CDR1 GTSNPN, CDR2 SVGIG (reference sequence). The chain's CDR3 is CAWSVQENTEAFF. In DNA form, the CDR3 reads TGTGCCTGGAGTGTACAGGAGAACACTGAAGCTTTCTTT.

CDR3 sequence: CASSQWQWSYEQYF. The CDR3 DNA sequence: TGTGCCAGCAGCCAATGGCAGTGGTCCTACGAGCAGTACTTC. The chain uses TRBV3-1 (or the pseudogene TRBV3-2) and TRBJ2-7; no clear D gene. Trimming took off 2 bases at V and 1 base at J, with 9 bases between the two ends. The germline V gene encodes CDR1 LGHDT and CDR2 YNNKEL (reference sequence). There are 14 residues in the CDR3.

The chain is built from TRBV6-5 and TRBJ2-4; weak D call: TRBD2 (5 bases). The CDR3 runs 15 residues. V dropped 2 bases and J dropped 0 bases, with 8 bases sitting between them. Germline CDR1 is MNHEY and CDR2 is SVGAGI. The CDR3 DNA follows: TGTGCCAGCAGTTACAGCGGCGTAGCCAAAAACATTCAGTACTTC. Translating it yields CASSYSGVAKNIQYF.

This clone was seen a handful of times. CDR3 nucleotides: TGTGCCAGCAGCTTAAATGAATTCGGGGAAGGTGGCTACACCTTC. It encodes CASSLNEFGEGGYTF. V gene TRBV7-3 combines with J gene TRBJ1-2; D is unclear. Trimming pared 1 base from V and 7 bases from J, leaving 16 bases between. Germline V gene lookup returns CDR1 SGHTA and CDR2 FQGTGA. This CDR3 comprises 15 residues.

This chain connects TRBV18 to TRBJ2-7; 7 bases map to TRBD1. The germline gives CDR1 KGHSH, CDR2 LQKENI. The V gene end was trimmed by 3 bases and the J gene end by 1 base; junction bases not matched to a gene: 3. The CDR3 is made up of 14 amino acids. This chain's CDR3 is CASSPGTESYEQYF. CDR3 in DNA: TGTGCCAGCTCACCCGGGACAGAGTCCTACGAGCAGTACTTC.

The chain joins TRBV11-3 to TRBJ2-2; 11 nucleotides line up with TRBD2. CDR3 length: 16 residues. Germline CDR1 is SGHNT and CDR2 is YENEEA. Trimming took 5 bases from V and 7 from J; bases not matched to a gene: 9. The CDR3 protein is CASSKASGGIGGELFF. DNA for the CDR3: TGTGCCAGCAGCAAGGCTAGCGGGGGGATTGGCGGGGAGCTGTTTTTT.

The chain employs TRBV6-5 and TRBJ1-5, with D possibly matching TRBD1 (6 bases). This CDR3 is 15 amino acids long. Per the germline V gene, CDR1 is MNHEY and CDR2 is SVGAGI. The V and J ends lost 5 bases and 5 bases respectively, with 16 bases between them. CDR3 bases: TGTGCCAGCAGTCTTGGATGGGGGCTCGATCAGCCCCAGCATTTT. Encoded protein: CASSLGWGLDQPQHF.

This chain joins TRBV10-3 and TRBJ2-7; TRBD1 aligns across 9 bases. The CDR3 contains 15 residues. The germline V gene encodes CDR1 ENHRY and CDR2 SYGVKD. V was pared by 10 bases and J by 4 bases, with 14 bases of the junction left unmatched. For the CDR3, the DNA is TGTGCCACCTTACCATGGGACAGGGAGAAATACGAGCAGTACTTC. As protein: CATLPWDREKYEQYF.

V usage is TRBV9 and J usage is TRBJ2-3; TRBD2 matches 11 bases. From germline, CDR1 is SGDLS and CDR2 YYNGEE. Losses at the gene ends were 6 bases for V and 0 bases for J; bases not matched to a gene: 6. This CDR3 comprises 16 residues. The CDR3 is CASTPGLAGSTDTQYF. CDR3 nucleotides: TGTGCCAGCACGCCAGGACTAGCGGGTAGCACAGATACGCAGTATTTT. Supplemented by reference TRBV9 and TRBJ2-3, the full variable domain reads DSGVTQTPKHLITATGQRVTLRCSPRSGDLSVYWYQQSLDQGLQFLIQYYNGEERAKGNILERFSAQQFPDLHSELNLSSLELGDSALYFCASTPGLAGSTDTQYFGPGTRLTVL.

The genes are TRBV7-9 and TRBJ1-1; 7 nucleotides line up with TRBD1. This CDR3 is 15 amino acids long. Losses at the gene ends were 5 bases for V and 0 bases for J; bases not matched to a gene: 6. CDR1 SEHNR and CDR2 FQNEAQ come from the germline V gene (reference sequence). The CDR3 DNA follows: TGTGCCAGCAGCCCGGGACAGTACATGAACACTGAAGCTTTCTTT. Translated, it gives CASSPGQYMNTEAFF.

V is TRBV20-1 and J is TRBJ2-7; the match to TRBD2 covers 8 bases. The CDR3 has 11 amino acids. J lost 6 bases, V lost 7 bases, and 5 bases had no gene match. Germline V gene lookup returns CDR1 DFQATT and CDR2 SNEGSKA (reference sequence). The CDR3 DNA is TGCAGTGTTCGGGGGGGCCCCGAGCAGTACTTC. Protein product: CSVRGGPEQYF.

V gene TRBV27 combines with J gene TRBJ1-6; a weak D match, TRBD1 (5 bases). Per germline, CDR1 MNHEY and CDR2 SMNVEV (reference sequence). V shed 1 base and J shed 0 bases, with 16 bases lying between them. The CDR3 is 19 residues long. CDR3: CASSLFPVGGSSYNSPLHF. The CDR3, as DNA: TGTGCCAGCAGTTTATTCCCCGTGGGGGGGTCCTCCTATAATTCACCCCTCCACTTT.